This T cell receptor (beta chain) stems from a study of cytomegalovirus exposure and HLA in healthy donors. Separation from the roughly 700-subject first cohort characterized the approximately 120-subject validation cohort, to which the donors belonged. V lost 5 bases, J lost 2 bases, and 6 bases stayed unmatched. Germline V lookup: CDR1 MNHEY, CDR2 SVGAGI. This CDR3 has 15 amino acids. Findings and limits, study-wide: Some TCR beta chains (roughly 160 of them) were listed as cytomegalovirus-associated.

Notes on this clone: Its antigen is unknown.

The repertoire was sequenced with immunoSEQ multiplex PCR; TCRdb's copy has only in-frame clones and lacks some. Here the sample spans some 180,000 clones, about 81% being singletons. What was sequenced was PBMCs. The sequence derives from a woman in her thirties in good health and CMV-seronegative. J is TRBJ1-3 and V is TRBV6-5; 7 bases match TRBD1. The DNA for the CDR3 is TGTGCCAGCAGTGGAAACAGGGGACCTGGAAACACCATATATTTT. As protein: CASSGNRGPGNTIYF.